This T cell receptor beta chain came from a study of regulatory T cells in long-lasting Graves disease. Looking at the study overall: Recently diagnosed Graves' patients had received antithyroid drugs for under 3 months.

This clonotype has only a few counts. Its cognate antigen is unknown. As to time point: newly diagnosed GD, antithyroid drugs for less than 3 months. From RNA extracted from PBMCs, the TCR library was made. Libraries of TCR beta came from iRepertoire HTBI primers plus Arm-PCR of CDR3 regions. TCRdb analysed the multiplex PCR reads with MiXCR anew, one entry per CDR3 protein. The top ten hold more than 35% of the sample, which has about 300,000 distinct CDR3 sequences, approximately 20% seen once. Study results and caveats: TRBV28, TRBJ1-2 and TRBJ2-5 were favored in persistent disease.

This CDR3 comprises 16 residues. Germline lookup yields CDR1 SGDLS and CDR2 YYNGEE. V was clipped by 4 bases and J by 0 bases; unmatched bases: 7. The material sequenced was peripheral blood mononuclear cells (PBMCs), taken at new diagnosis, from a patient treated with antithyroid drugs. The chain uses TRBV9 and TRBJ1-3, with TRBD1 identical over 7 bases. This clonotype was obtained from a female donor with Graves disease. The CDR3 reads CASSLGQVSSGNTIYF. The CDR3 coding sequence is TGTGCCAGCAGCTTAGGACAGGTTAGCTCTGGAAACACCATATATTTT.